The clone carrying this TCR beta chain has only one observation. The CDR3 is 14 residues long. Germline values: CDR1 MNHEY, CDR2 SVGAGI. After removal of 5 bases from V and 4 bases from J, the junction contained 5 bases not matched to a gene. The sample comes from a study of blood T cell repertoires in COVID-19. Measured with immunoSEQ multiplex PCR; TCRdb has only the in-frame clones, and not every one. Found here are about 260,000 clones, around 86% of them singletons; the top ten hold more than 1.3%. This receptor was identified in a woman in her thirties or forties who had recovered from COVID-19. The sample consisted of peripheral blood. J is TRBJ2-3 and V is TRBV6-5; 8 nucleotides agree with TRBD2. CDR3 bases: TGTGCCAGCAGTAGGCGGGGGGCATCAGATACGCAGTATTTT. Translating it yields CASSRRGASDTQYF.